This TCR beta chain was observed in a study of OX40 agonist ivuxolimab in advanced cancers. Overall study: The diagnoses of dose-escalation patients were hepatocellular carcinoma, melanoma, renal cell or head and neck cancer. Prior therapy, whether anti-PD-1, anti-PD-L1 or anti-CTLA-4, was allowed, and roughly 40% had some.

Germline values: CDR1 KGHSH, CDR2 LQKENI. This CDR3 is 16 amino acids long. V lost 6 bases and J lost 2; bases outside the gene matches: 12. Libraries were prepared by immunoSEQ multiplex PCR; TCRdb keeps only in-frame clonotypes and omits some of them. The data contain about 70,000 clones, roughly 80% of them singletons. The sample here was CD4+ or CD8+ T cells sorted from blood, taken in a trial of the OX40 agonist ivuxolimab. The V gene is TRBV18, the J gene TRBJ1-1, with TRBD1 matching 7 bases. The clonotype originates from an adult with an advanced solid tumor such as melanoma, head and neck, liver or kidney cancer. The CDR3 loop reads CASSPTGQRLNTEAFF. The CDR3 DNA reads as TGTGCCAGCTCCCCCACGGGACAGAGGCTCAACACTGAAGCTTTCTTT.